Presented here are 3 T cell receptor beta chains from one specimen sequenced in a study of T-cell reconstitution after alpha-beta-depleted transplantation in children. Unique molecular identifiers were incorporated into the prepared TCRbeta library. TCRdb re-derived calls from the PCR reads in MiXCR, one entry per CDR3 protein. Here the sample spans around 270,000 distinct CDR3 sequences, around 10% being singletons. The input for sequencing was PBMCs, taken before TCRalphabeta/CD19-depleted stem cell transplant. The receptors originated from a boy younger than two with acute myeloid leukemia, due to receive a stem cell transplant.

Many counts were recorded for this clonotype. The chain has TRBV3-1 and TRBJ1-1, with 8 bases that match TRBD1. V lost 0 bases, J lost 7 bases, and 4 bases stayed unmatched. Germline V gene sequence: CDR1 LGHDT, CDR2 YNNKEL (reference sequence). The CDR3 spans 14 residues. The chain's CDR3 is CASSQDGDRFEAFF. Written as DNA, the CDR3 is TGTGCCAGCAGCCAAGATGGGGACAGGTTTGAAGCTTTCTTT. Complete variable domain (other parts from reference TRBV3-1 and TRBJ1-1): DTAVSQTPKYLVTQMGNDKSIKCEQNLGHDTMYWYKQDSKKFLKIMFSYNNKELIINETVPNRFSPKSPDKAHLNLHINSLELGDSAVYFCASSQDGDRFEAFFGQGTRLTVV.

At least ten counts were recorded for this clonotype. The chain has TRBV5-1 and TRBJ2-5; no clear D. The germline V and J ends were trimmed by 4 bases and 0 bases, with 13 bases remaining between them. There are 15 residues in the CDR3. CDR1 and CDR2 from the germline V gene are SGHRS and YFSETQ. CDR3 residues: CASSPSDPYQETQYF. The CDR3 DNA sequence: TGCGCCAGCAGCCCCTCGGACCCGTACCAAGAGACCCAGTACTTC.

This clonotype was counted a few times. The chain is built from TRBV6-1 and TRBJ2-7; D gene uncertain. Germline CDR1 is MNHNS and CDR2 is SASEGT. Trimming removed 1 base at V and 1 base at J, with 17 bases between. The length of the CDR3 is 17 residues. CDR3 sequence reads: CASSEGFQVRLSYEQYF. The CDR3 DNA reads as TGTGCCAGCAGTGAAGGGTTTCAGGTTCGGTTATCCTACGAGCAGTACTTC.